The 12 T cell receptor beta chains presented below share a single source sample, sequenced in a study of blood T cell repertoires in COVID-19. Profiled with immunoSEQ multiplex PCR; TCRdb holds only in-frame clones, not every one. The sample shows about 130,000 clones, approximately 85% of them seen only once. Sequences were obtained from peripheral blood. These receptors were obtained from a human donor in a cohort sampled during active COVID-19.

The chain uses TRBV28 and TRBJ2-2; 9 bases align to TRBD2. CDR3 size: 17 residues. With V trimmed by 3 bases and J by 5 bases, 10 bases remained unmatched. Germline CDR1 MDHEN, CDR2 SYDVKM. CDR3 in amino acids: CASSLDLLAGMTGELFF. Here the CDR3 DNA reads TGTGCCAGCAGTTTGGATCTGCTAGCGGGAATGACCGGGGAGCTGTTTTTT.

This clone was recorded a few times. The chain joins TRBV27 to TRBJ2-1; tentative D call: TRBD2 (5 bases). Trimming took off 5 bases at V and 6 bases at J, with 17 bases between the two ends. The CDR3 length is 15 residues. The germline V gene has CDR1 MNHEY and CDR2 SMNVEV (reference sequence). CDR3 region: CASSIDRGSGNEQFF. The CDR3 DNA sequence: TGTGCCAGCAGTATCGATCGGGGATCTGGCAATGAGCAGTTCTTC.

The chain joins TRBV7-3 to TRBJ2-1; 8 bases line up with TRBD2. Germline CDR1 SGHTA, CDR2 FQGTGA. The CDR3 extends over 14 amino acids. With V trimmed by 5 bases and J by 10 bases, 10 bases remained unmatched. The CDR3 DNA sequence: TGTGCCAGCAGCCGGACTAGCCAGAAGGGCGAGCAGTTCTTC. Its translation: CASSRTSQKGEQFF.

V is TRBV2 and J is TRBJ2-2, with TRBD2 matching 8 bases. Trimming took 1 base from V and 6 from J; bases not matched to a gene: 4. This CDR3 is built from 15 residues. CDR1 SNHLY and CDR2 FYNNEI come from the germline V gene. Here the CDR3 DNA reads TGTGCCAGCAGTGAAGGAGCGGGAGTGGCCGGGGAGCTGTTTTTT. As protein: CASSEGAGVAGELFF.

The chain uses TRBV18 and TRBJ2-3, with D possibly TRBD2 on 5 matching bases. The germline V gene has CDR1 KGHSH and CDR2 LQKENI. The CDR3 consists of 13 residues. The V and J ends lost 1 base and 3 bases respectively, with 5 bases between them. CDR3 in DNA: TGTGCCAGCTCACCACGCGGGACAGATACGCAGTATTTT. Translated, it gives CASSPRGTDTQYF. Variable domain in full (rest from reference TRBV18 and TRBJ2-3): NAGVMQNPRHLVRRRGQEARLRCSPMKGHSHVYWYRQLPEEGLKFMVYLQKENIIDESGMPKERFSAEFPKEGPSILRIQQVVRGDSAAYFCASSPRGTDTQYFGPGTRLTVL.

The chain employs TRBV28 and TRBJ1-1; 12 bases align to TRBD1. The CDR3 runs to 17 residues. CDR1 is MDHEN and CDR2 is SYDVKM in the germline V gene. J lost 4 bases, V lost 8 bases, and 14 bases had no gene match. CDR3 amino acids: CASPRNLGQGAVTEAFF. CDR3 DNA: TGTGCCAGCCCCCGGAATCTGGGACAGGGGGCAGTCACTGAAGCTTTCTTT.

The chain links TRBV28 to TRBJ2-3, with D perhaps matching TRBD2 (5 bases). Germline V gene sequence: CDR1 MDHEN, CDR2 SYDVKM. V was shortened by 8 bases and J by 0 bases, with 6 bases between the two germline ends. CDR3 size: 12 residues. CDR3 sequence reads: CASAGSTDTQYF. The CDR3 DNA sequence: TGTGCCAGCGCGGGCAGCACAGATACGCAGTATTTT.

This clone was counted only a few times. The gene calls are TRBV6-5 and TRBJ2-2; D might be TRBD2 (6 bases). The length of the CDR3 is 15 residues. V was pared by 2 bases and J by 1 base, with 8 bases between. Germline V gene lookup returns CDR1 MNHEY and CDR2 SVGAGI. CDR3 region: CASSYRRGNTGELFF. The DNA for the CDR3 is TGTGCCAGCAGTTACAGGAGGGGGAACACCGGGGAGCTGTTTTTT.

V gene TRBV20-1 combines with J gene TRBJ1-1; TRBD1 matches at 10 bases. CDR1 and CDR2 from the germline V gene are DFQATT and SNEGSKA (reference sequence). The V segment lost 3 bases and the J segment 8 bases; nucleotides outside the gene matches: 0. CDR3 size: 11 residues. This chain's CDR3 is CSARGQGEAFF. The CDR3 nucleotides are TGCAGTGCTAGGGGACAGGGGGAAGCTTTCTTT.

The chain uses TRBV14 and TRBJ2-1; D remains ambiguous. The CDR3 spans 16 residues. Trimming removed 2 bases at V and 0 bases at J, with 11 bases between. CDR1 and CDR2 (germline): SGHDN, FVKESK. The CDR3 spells CASSQSWAISYNEQFF. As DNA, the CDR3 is TGTGCCAGCAGCCAATCATGGGCGATCTCCTACAATGAGCAGTTCTTC.

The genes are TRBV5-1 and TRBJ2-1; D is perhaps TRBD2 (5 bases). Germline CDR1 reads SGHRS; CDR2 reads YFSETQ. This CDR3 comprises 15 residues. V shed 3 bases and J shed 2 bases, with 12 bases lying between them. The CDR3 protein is CASSSLATPYNEQFF. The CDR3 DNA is TGCGCCAGCAGCTCGCTAGCAACACCCTACAATGAGCAGTTCTTC. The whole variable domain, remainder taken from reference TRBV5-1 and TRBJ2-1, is KAGVTQTPRYLIKTRGQQVTLSCSPISGHRSVSWYQQTPGQGLQFLFEYFSETQRNKGNFPGRFSGRQFSNSRSEMNVSTLELGDSALYLCASSSLATPYNEQFFGPGTRLTVL.

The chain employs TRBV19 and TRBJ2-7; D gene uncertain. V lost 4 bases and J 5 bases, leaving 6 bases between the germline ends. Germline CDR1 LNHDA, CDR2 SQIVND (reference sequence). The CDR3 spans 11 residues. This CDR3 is CASSTTDEQYF. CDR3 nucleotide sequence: TGTGCCAGTAGTACGACTGACGAGCAGTACTTC.